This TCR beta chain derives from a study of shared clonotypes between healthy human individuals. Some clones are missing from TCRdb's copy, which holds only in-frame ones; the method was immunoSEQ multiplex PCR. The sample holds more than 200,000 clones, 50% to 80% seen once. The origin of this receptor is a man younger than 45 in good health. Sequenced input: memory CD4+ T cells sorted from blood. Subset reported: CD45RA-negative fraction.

CDR3 amino acids: CASSPIKQGAGTEAFF. CDR3 DNA sequence: TGTGCCAGCTCACCCATAAAACAGGGAGCAGGAACTGAAGCTTTCTTT. This sequence joins TRBV18 and TRBJ1-1; maybe TRBD1 (6 bases). The CDR3 has 16 residues. Trimming removed 3 bases at V and 5 bases at J, with 19 bases between. The V gene's germline CDR1 is KGHSH and CDR2 LQKENI.